Presented here are 5 T cell receptor beta chains from one specimen sequenced in a study of T-cell reconstitution after alpha-beta-depleted transplantation in children. TCRbeta library construction was performed incorporating unique molecular identifiers. Each CDR3 protein gets one entry after TCRdb re-called the PCR reads with MiXCR. The table shows about 410,000 distinct CDR3 sequences, with approximately 20% occurring only once. Sample: PBMCs from the stem cell graft donor, taken from the stem cell graft. The source is a human donor who donated a stem cell graft to a child with acute myeloid leukemia.

This rearrangement joins TRBV5-1 to TRBJ2-2; D not resolved. The CDR3 spans 15 residues. The germline V gene encodes CDR1 SGHRS and CDR2 YFSETQ. V lost 2 bases, J lost 0 bases, and 8 bases lay in between. The CDR3 region has the DNA TGCGCCAGCAGCTTTCGGTACCCGAACACCGGGGAGCTGTTTTTT. It yields the protein CASSFRYPNTGELFF. Filled out from reference TRBV5-1 and TRBJ2-2, the complete variable domain reads KAGVTQTPRYLIKTRGQQVTLSCSPISGHRSVSWYQQTPGQGLQFLFEYFSETQRNKGNFPGRFSGRQFSNSRSEMNVSTLELGDSALYLCASSFRYPNTGELFFGEGSRLTVL.

In this sample, this clonotype turned up many times. The V and J genes are TRBV12-3 or TRBV12-4 and TRBJ1-2; 8 nucleotides agree with TRBD1. Trimming removed 7 bases from V and 4 bases from J; junction bases left unmatched: 11. This CDR3 is built from 15 residues. The CDR3, as DNA: TGTGCCAGCACGATTTCCAGGGGGCTGGGCTATGGCTACACCTTC. Amino acid sequence: CASTISRGLGYGYTF.

This clonotype was seen more than once but under ten times. J is TRBJ2-3 and V is TRBV7-3; D might be TRBD2 (5 bases). CDR1 and CDR2 from the germline V gene are SGHTA and FQGTGA. V lost 0 bases and J lost 2, with 6 bases in between. This CDR3 contains 14 residues. CDR3 in amino acids: CASSLTGITDTQYF. CDR3 nucleotides: TGTGCCAGCAGCTTAACCGGGATCACAGATACGCAGTATTTT. Complete variable domain (other parts from reference TRBV7-3 and TRBJ2-3): GAGVSQTPSNKVTEKGKYVELRCDPISGHTALYWYRQSLGQGPEFLIYFQGTGAADDSGLPNDRFFAVRPEGSVSTLKIQRTERGDSAVYLCASSLTGITDTQYFGPGTRLTVL.

The chain couples TRBV3-1 to TRBJ1-5; TRBD1 aligns across 9 bases. The J segment lost 4 bases and the V segment lost 0 bases, leaving 7 bases of the junction unmatched. The CDR3 sequence is 17 residues long. Germline CDR1 reads LGHDT; CDR2 reads YNNKEL (reference sequence). The CDR3 sequence: CASSQDIGTGLNQPQHF. Here the CDR3 DNA reads TGTGCCAGCAGCCAAGACATCGGGACAGGGTTGAATCAGCCCCAGCATTTT.

The genes are TRBV4-1 and TRBJ2-6, with D uncertain. Germline V gives CDR1 MGHRA, CDR2 YSYEKL. V was trimmed by 2 bases and J by 0 bases, leaving 11 bases between them. The CDR3 runs 17 residues. The CDR3: CASSQSSVASGANVLTF. The CDR3 DNA sequence: TGCGCCAGCAGCCAATCTTCAGTGGCCTCTGGGGCCAACGTCCTGACTTTC.